This T cell receptor beta chain was sequenced in a study of T cells after yellow fever vaccination. This clonotype was counted at least ten times. Its antigen remains unknown. It was through 5'RACE template switching that TCR cDNA was made, with a universal primer site and UMIs added. TCRdb redid the calling of the 5' RACE reads with MiXCR, one entry per CDR3 protein. Of about 340,000 distinct CDR3 sequences detected, about 8.7% appear once; the ten largest clones hold about a sixth. Whole-study findings and limits: Among primary-vaccination clones, most reappeared after the booster, at 95% to 96% for CD4 and under 90% for CD8. Highly abundant clonotypes carried over from the bulk population could end up in FACS-sorted repertoires as contaminants. Peaking on day 5 versus 15, the secondary response was faster but weaker.

Trimming left V 2 bases short and J 6 bases short, with 10 bases between. The CDR3 has 13 amino acids. The sample consisted of PBMCs, taken on the day of the first yellow fever vaccination. The rearrangement uses TRBV12-3 or TRBV12-4 and TRBJ1-2, with D possibly matching TRBD1 (5 bases). The clonotype comes from a man aged 18 to 30 who received the YFV17D yellow fever vaccine. CDR3 amino acids: CASSLRQWNGYTF. CDR3 nucleotide sequence: TGTGCCAGCAGTTTACGACAGTGGAATGGCTACACCTTC.